Listed below are T cell receptor beta chains from one sample, sequenced in a study of fetal regulatory T cell absence and autoimmunity. The assay was immunoSEQ multiplex PCR, and TCRdb's table has in-frame clones only and misses some. The table records approximately 46,000 clones, roughly 83% of them present only once. The specimen was cord blood. Source of these receptors: a newborn boy with IPEX syndrome. The CDR3 runs from the conserved cysteine through the conserved F or W. Each record gives: clone size, V gene, J gene, D gene, CDR3 DNA, CDR3 protein. A D gene is named only where the DNA matches it firmly. Not all rows give a size; the values are once, few, many and, for expanded clones, a class.

once	TRBV2	TRBJ1-2	-	TGTGCCAGCAGTGATACGACCAGTAACTATGGCTACACCTTC	CASSDTTSNYGYTF
once	TRBV6-5	TRBJ2-1	-	TGTGCCAGCAGGGAGCCCGGGACCAATGAGCAGTTCTTC	CASREPGTNEQFF
-	TRBV10-2	TRBJ1-5	-	TGCGCCAGCAGTGAGACAGGCAATCAGCCCCAGCATTTT	CASSETGNQPQHF
-	TRBV27	TRBJ2-3	TRBD2	TGTGCCAGCAGTGGCGGGAGACGCACAGATACGCAGTATTTT	CASSGGRRTDTQYF
-	TRBV12-5	TRBJ2-3	-	TGTGCTAGTGCCGTCGGGGGCAGGGGCCCTAGCACAGATACGCAGTATTTT	CASAVGGRGPSTDTQYF
-	TRBV5-1	TRBJ2-3	TRBD2	TGCGCCAGCAGCTTCGGCCTAGCGGGCACTCCGGGCACAGATACGCAGTATTTT	CASSFGLAGTPGTDTQYF
-	TRBV21-1	TRBJ1-2	-	TGTGCCAGCAGCAAAGTGGTTAGGAACAGCCACTATGGCTACACCTTC	CASSKVVRNSHYGYTF
-	TRBV29-1	TRBJ2-5	TRBD1	TGCAGCGTTGAAGGGAGGACAGGGGACTGGCAAGAGACCCAGTACTTC	CSVEGRTGDWQETQYF
-	TRBV23-1	TRBJ1-4	TRBD1	TGCGCAGTGCATGACAGGGACAAACTGTTTTTT	CAVHDRDKLFF
-	TRBV5-1	TRBJ2-7	TRBD1	TGCGCCAGCAGCTTGGATGGGACAGGGCTTTACGAGCAGTACTTC	CASSLDGTGLYEQYF
-	TRBV4-3	TRBJ2-5	-	TGCGCCAGCAGCCATTCTTGGTTGGCCCAAGAGACCCAGTACTTC	CASSHSWLAQETQYF
-	TRBV18	TRBJ2-1	TRBD2	TGTGCCAGCTCACCCTGGACTAGCGGGAGAATGCACAATGAGCAGTTCTTC	CASSPWTSGRMHNEQFF
few	TRBV2	TRBJ1-5	-	TGTGCCAGCAGCGGGGACAGCAATCAGCCCCAGCATTTT	CASSGDSNQPQHF
-	TRBV9	TRBJ2-5	-	TGTGCCAGCAGCGAAGAAGGGTTCCAAGAGACCCAGTACTTC	CASSEEGFQETQYF
-	TRBV13	TRBJ2-7	-	TGTGCCAGCAGCTCGAGGAGGACAGAGCAGTACTTC	CASSSRRTEQYF
-	TRBV2	TRBJ2-1	-	TGTGCCAGCAGTGAATCGCAGAACAATGAGCAGTTCTTC	CASSESQNNEQFF
-	TRBV30	TRBJ2-7	TRBD2	TGTGCCTGGAGCGGAACAGCGGGGGTCCCCTACGAGCAGTACTTC	CAWSGTAGVPYEQYF
-	TRBV6-5	TRBJ2-7	TRBD2	TGTGCCAGCAGTTACGGTAGCGGGACTAACGAGCAGTACTTC	CASSYGSGTNEQYF
-	TRBV4-2	TRBJ2-2	-	TGTGCCAGCAGCCAAGATGAGAGAGCCTTTTACACCGGGGAGCTGTTTTTT	CASSQDERAFYTGELFF
few	TRBV4-2	TRBJ2-7	-	TGTGCCAGCAGCCAAGATGGGGACGGATCCTACGAGCAGTACTTC	CASSQDGDGSYEQYF
-	TRBV29-1	TRBJ2-5	TRBD1	TGCAGCGTGGCCCGGGACCCAGGGGGGACCCAGTACTTC	CSVARDPGGTQYF
-	TRBV6-1	TRBJ2-2	TRBD2	TGTGCCAGCAGTGAAGGGCTAGCGGGGCCCCGTGGGGAGCTGTTTTTT	CASSEGLAGPRGELFF
-	TRBV2	TRBJ2-3	-	TGTGCCAGCAGTGAAACTAGCTCCAGCACAGATACGCAGTATTTT	CASSETSSSTDTQYF
-	TRBV6-5	TRBJ2-1	-	TGTGCCAGCAGCCGGGACAACCAGTACAATGAGCAGTTCTTC	CASSRDNQYNEQFF
few	TRBV4-2	TRBJ1-4	-	TGTGCCAGCAGTCGGTCAAGGTATCCTAATGAAAAACTGTTTTTT	CASSRSRYPNEKLFF
-	TRBV6-5	TRBJ1-2	-	TGTGCCAGCAGTACCCCGACAGTGGGGGGGGGCTACACCTTC	CASSTPTVGGGYTF
-	TRBV27	TRBJ1-1	-	TGTGCCAGCAGTTTTTCGGGGGCTGAAGCTTTCTTT	CASSFSGAEAFF
-	TRBV18	TRBJ2-5	-	TGTGCCAGCTCACCGGGGTATCAAGAGACCCAGTACTTC	CASSPGYQETQYF
-	TRBV27	TRBJ1-2	TRBD1	TGTGCCAGCAGGGGCTCACGACAGGGGAATTATGGCTACACCTTC	CASRGSRQGNYGYTF
few	TRBV30	TRBJ1-2	-	TGTGCCGGGAGGCCTGGACGCCTGGACTATGGCTACACCTTC	CAGRPGRLDYGYTF
-	TRBV7-9	TRBJ2-2	-	TGTGCCAGCAGCGGCCCTAGGGGGGAGCTGTTTTTT	CASSGPRGELFF
-	TRBV7-8	TRBJ2-5	TRBD2	TGTGCCAGCAGCTCACCCGGACTAGCGGGAGGTTCGTGGACCCAGTACTTC	CASSSPGLAGGSWTQYF
-	TRBV6-1	TRBJ2-5	TRBD2	TGTGCCAGCAGTGAAGCGCCCCTAGCGGGAGTAGTGTACCAAGAGACCCAGTACTTC	CASSEAPLAGVVYQETQYF
-	TRBV18	TRBJ2-5	-	TGTGCCAGCTCACCAAGAACGAACGGGGGCGGGGAGACCCAGTACTTC	CASSPRTNGGGETQYF
-	TRBV14	TRBJ1-3	-	TGTGCCAGCAGCCCTGTTGACAGCTCTGGAAACACCATATATTTT	CASSPVDSSGNTIYF
-	TRBV7-2	TRBJ2-3	-	TGTGCCAGCAGCTTAAACGGGGGGCGCTTTAGCACAGATACGCAGTATTTT	CASSLNGGRFSTDTQYF
-	TRBV5-6	TRBJ2-1	TRBD2	TGTGCCAGCAGCTTTATGACTAGCGGGCCTTACAATGAGCAGTTCTTC	CASSFMTSGPYNEQFF
-	TRBV9	TRBJ2-3	TRBD2	TGTGCCAGCAGCGTCGGACTAGTGACAGATACGCAGTATTTT	CASSVGLVTDTQYF
-	TRBV6-5	TRBJ1-3	-	TGTGCCAGCAGGCCCCGAGGGGGGTTTGGAAACACCATATATTTT	CASRPRGGFGNTIYF
few	TRBV4-2	TRBJ2-7	-	TGTGCCAGCAGTCCTCCCCGGGGCTACGAGCAGTACTTC	CASSPPRGYEQYF
-	TRBV6-1	TRBJ1-1	TRBD1	TGTGCCAGCAGTGAAGCGGCCCGGACAGGGGGCGCCGGTTTCTTT	CASSEAARTGGAGFF
once	TRBV5-4	TRBJ2-2	TRBD2	TGTGCCAGCAGCCGTGGGACTAGCGGGGGGCGGGCCGGGGAGCTGTTTTTT	CASSRGTSGGRAGELFF